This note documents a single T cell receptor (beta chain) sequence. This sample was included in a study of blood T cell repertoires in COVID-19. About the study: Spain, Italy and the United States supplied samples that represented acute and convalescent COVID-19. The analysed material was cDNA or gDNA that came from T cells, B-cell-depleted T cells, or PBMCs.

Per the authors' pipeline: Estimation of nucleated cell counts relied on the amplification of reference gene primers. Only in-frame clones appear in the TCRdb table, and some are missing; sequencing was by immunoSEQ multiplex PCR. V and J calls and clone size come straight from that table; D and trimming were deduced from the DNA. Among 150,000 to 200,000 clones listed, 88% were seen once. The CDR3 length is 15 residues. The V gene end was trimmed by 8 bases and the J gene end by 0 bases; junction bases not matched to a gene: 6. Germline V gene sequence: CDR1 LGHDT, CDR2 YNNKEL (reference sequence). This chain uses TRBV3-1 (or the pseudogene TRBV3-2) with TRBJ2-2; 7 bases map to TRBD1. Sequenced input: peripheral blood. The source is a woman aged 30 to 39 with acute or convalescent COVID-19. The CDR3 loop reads CASQKDRTNTGELFF. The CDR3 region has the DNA TGTGCCAGCCAAAAGGACAGGACGAACACCGGGGAGCTGTTTTTT.